This entry lists 30 T cell receptor beta chains sequenced from one sample in a study of T-cell memory formation after mild COVID-19. One entry per CDR3 protein results from TCRdb running MiXCR on the 5' RACE reads. The sample carries 350,000 or so distinct CDR3 sequences, 20% to 25% recorded once. Sample: PBMCs or a T cell subset sorted from them (not recorded which). These receptors came from an adult woman who had mild COVID-19 (a few samples of this study predate the infection). Cell type and time point are not known.

This clonotype turned up a few times. The rearrangement uses TRBV2 and TRBJ2-5; D gene unclear. Germline assignment: CDR1 SNHLY and CDR2 FYNNEI. Deletions cut 8 bases from V and 4 bases from J, with 20 bases between. The CDR3 is 15 amino acids. CDR3 in DNA: TGTGCCAGCCATGTCCCGACTTTCGGCCTAGAGACCCAGTACTTC. Translation gives CASHVPTFGLETQYF.

This clonotype turned up a few times. The CDR3 spells CASSQGAGGTDTQYF. The DNA of the CDR3 is TGTGCCAGCAGCCAAGGGGCGGGAGGCACAGATACGCAGTATTTT. The chain combines TRBV4-2 with TRBJ2-3, with 7 bases that match TRBD2. The CDR3 totals 15 residues. Germline CDR1 is LGHNA and CDR2 is YNFKEQ. J was trimmed by 1 base and V by 1 base; bases with no gene match: 2.

This clonotype was picked up a small number of times. The rearrangement links TRBV4-3 to TRBJ2-3; D gene uncertain. The germline V gene has CDR1 LGHNA and CDR2 YSLEER. This CDR3 is 17 amino acids long. V was cut by 1 base and J by 0 bases, with 14 bases left in between. This chain's CDR3 is CASSQAYGSFSTDTQYF. The CDR3 bases are TGCGCCAGCAGCCAAGCCTACGGGTCCTTTAGCACAGATACGCAGTATTTT.

The chain recombines TRBV6-2 or TRBV6-3 with TRBJ2-2, with 10 nucleotides matching TRBD1. Germline V lookup: CDR1 MNHEY, CDR2 SVGEGT. V shed 0 bases and J 3 bases; nucleotides not matched to a gene: 10. The CDR3 loop spans 19 amino acids. CDR3 sequence (DNA): TGTGCCAGCAGTTACTCGAAAGCCGGGACAGGGGTTTACACCGGGGAGCTGTTTTTT. Its translation is CASSYSKAGTGVYTGELFF.

The chain has TRBV4-3 and TRBJ2-2; 9 bases are a match to TRBD2. V lost 0 bases to trimming and J lost 5 bases; unmatched junction nucleotides: 7. The CDR3 is made up of 17 amino acids. The germline V gene has CDR1 LGHNA and CDR2 YSLEER. The CDR3 DNA sequence: TGCGCCAGCAGCCAAGATCTTCCTAGCGGGACAACCGGGGAGCTGTTTTTT. Protein product: CASSQDLPSGTTGELFF.

The rearrangement joins TRBV27 to TRBJ1-5; D might be TRBD1 (5 bases). CDR1 and CDR2 from the germline V gene are MNHEY and SMNVEV (reference sequence). This CDR3 contains 13 residues. Trimming removed 5 bases from V and 5 bases from J, with 10 bases in between. CDR3 in amino acids: CASSGTRDQPQHF. CDR3 in DNA: TGTGCCAGCAGTGGGACCCGCGATCAGCCCCAGCATTTT.

This clonotype showed up just a few times. The rearrangement uses TRBV30 and TRBJ2-1; tentatively, D is TRBD2 (5 bases). CDR3 length equals 15 residues. Germline V gene sequence: CDR1 GTSNPN, CDR2 SVGIG (reference sequence). V lost 3 bases to trimming and J lost 0 bases, with 12 bases between them. CDR3 region: CAWSIRGSSYNEQFF. The CDR3 DNA follows: TGTGCCTGGAGCATCCGGGGAAGCTCCTACAATGAGCAGTTCTTC.

Only a few counts were recorded for this clonotype. The CDR3 DNA reads TGCAGTGCTAGGGTAGCCGGGACAGGGTCCAGTGAGCAGTTCTTC. Residues: CSARVAGTGSSEQFF. The rearrangement uses TRBV20-1 and TRBJ2-1; TRBD1 matches at 9 bases. The CDR3 covers 15 residues. Germline V gene sequence: CDR1 DFQATT, CDR2 SNEGSKA (reference sequence). Germline trimming cut 3 bases from V and 9 bases from J; bases unmatched to any gene: 12.

This chain connects TRBV12-3 or TRBV12-4 to TRBJ1-5, with a possible D match to TRBD1 (6 bases). The CDR3 runs to 14 residues. The V and J ends lost 1 base and 9 bases respectively, with 13 bases between them. The CDR3 protein is CASSLEAGVGPQHF. The CDR3 bases are TGTGCCAGCAGTTTAGAGGCAGGGGTTGGGCCCCAGCATTTT.

This clonotype was recorded a few times. The CDR3 DNA reads TGTGCCAGCAGCTTAAGAACGGGACAGGGGACGCTGGGCTACAATGAGCAGTTCTTC. Its protein product is CASSLRTGQGTLGYNEQFF. J is TRBJ2-1 and V is TRBV7-3, with 10 bases matching TRBD1. J was trimmed by 3 bases and V by 1 base; bases with no gene match: 12. This CDR3 is 19 amino acids long. Germline CDR1 reads SGHTA; CDR2 reads FQGTGA. The complete variable domain, with remaining parts taken from reference TRBV7-3 and TRBJ2-1, reads GAGVSQTPSNKVTEKGKYVELRCDPISGHTALYWYRQSLGQGPEFLIYFQGTGAADDSGLPNDRFFAVRPEGSVSTLKIQRTERGDSAVYLCASSLRTGQGTLGYNEQFFGPGTRLTVL.

This clonotype turned up a few times. The rearrangement links TRBV2 to TRBJ1-5; a weak D match, TRBD1 (6 bases). V was shortened by 6 bases and J by 0 bases, with 12 bases between the two germline ends. This CDR3 is built from 15 residues. Germline V gene lookup returns CDR1 SNHLY and CDR2 FYNNEI. The CDR3 region has the DNA TGTGCCAGCAGCTGGACAGCTCCTAGCAATCAGCCCCAGCATTTT. It codes for CASSWTAPSNQPQHF.

V gene TRBV27 combines with J gene TRBJ2-1; D unclear. The CDR3 is made up of 14 amino acids. In germline, CDR1 is MNHEY, CDR2 SMNVEV (reference sequence). V dropped 0 bases and J dropped 7 bases, with 10 bases sitting between them. The CDR3 nucleotides are TGTGCCAGCAGTTTATCAGGAGAAGGGAATGAGCAGTTCTTC. This sequence encodes CASSLSGEGNEQFF.

The chain joins TRBV4-2 to TRBJ2-7, with TRBD1 as a possible D gene (5 bases). CDR3 size: 15 residues. The germline CDR1 and CDR2 sequences are LGHNA and YNFKEQ. V shed 1 base and J shed 0 bases, with 10 bases lying between them. The CDR3 nucleotides are TGTGCCAGCAGCCAAGTTCCAGGGTACTCCTACGAGCAGTACTTC. The encoded protein is CASSQVPGYSYEQYF.

The genes are TRBV4-3 and TRBJ2-7, with a possible D match to TRBD2 (6 bases). Trimming took 0 bases from V and 5 from J, leaving 14 bases between them. The CDR3 extends over 15 amino acids. CDR1 is LGHNA and CDR2 is YSLEER in the germline V gene. The CDR3 protein is CASSQDRRLGDEQYF. CDR3 bases: TGCGCCAGCAGCCAAGATCGGAGACTAGGCGACGAGCAGTACTTC.

The rearrangement joins TRBV5-1 to TRBJ2-7, with 11 bases identical to TRBD1. V lost 0 bases, J lost 3 bases, and 2 bases stayed unmatched. Germline V gene data show CDR1 as SGHRS and CDR2 as YFSETQ. CDR3 length equals 15 residues. CDR3 loop: CASSLDGTGGYEQYF. The CDR3 DNA follows: TGCGCCAGCAGCTTGGATGGGACAGGGGGCTACGAGCAGTACTTC.

The chain combines TRBV9 with TRBJ1-2; weak D call: TRBD1 (5 bases). Germline CDR1 and CDR2: SGDLS and YYNGEE. V was shortened by 4 bases and J by 8 bases, with 18 bases between the two germline ends. The CDR3 spans 14 residues. The CDR3 DNA is TGTGCCAGCAGCCCTTCGGCAGGGCTCGGGGGCTACACCTTC. It codes for CASSPSAGLGGYTF.

The V and J genes are TRBV12-3 or TRBV12-4 and TRBJ1-2, with D perhaps TRBD1 (5 bases). Deletions cut 1 base from V and 8 bases from J, with 11 bases between. CDR3 size: 13 residues. DNA of the CDR3: TGTGCCAGCAGTTTAGTCGGTGGGGACGGCTACACCTTC. Its protein product is CASSLVGGDGYTF.

The V call is TRBV12-3 or TRBV12-4, the J call TRBJ2-1; tentative D call: TRBD1 (5 bases). This CDR3 contains 16 residues. The V end lost 6 bases, the J end lost 6 bases, and 21 bases lay between the germline ends. The CDR3 protein is CASSPERQGLGNEQFF. CDR3 in DNA: TGTGCCAGCAGCCCAGAAAGGCAGGGATTAGGCAATGAGCAGTTCTTC.

In this sample, this clonotype turned up a few times. The chain carries TRBV2 and TRBJ2-4, with D possibly being TRBD2 (6 bases). With 6 bases removed from V and 5 bases from J, the gap between germline ends came to 20 bases. The CDR3 is 16 residues long. The germline V gene encodes CDR1 SNHLY and CDR2 FYNNEI. In DNA, the CDR3 is TGTGCCAGCAGCCTAAGACTGGCGGGGTTGGAAAACATTCAGTACTTC. It encodes CASSLRLAGLENIQYF. Variable domain in full (rest from reference TRBV2 and TRBJ2-4): EPEVTQTPSHQVTQMGQEVILRCVPISNHLYFYWYRQILGQKVEFLVSFYNNEISEKSEIFDDQFSVERPDGSNFTLKIRSTKLEDSAMYFCASSLRLAGLENIQYFGAGTRLSVL.

This clonotype was seen more than once but under ten times. The chain links TRBV24-1 to TRBJ2-4, with unresolved D. The CDR3 has 13 amino acids. In germline, CDR1 is KGHDR, CDR2 SFDVKD. The germline V and J ends were trimmed by 3 bases and 6 bases, with 8 bases remaining between them. The CDR3: CATSDIGLNIQYF. For the CDR3, the DNA is TGTGCCACCAGTGATATAGGTCTAAACATTCAGTACTTC.

The genes are TRBV24-1 and TRBJ2-2; 13 nucleotides line up with TRBD2. J gave up 4 bases and V 3 bases, and 4 bases lay outside the gene matches. The CDR3 runs to 17 residues. Germline CDR1 KGHDR, CDR2 SFDVKD. The CDR3 spells CATSDPGLAGFTGELFF. The CDR3 nucleotides are TGTGCCACCAGTGATCCGGGACTAGCGGGGTTCACCGGGGAGCTGTTTTTT.

The chain has TRBV7-2 and TRBJ1-1, with 7 bases that match TRBD1. V shed 5 bases and J 7 bases; nucleotides not matched to a gene: 16. The germline CDR1 and CDR2 sequences are SGHTA and FQGNSA. This CDR3 is 16 amino acids long. CDR3 loop: CASSAVAGTERSEAFF. The CDR3 DNA reads TGTGCCAGCAGCGCGGTGGCCGGGACAGAACGAAGTGAAGCTTTCTTT. Together with reference TRBV7-2 and TRBJ1-1, the CDR3 gives the full variable domain: GAGVSQSPSNKVTEKGKDVELRCDPISGHTALYWYRQSLGQGLEFLIYFQGNSAPDKSGLPSDRFSAERTGGSVSTLTIQRTQQEDSAVYLCASSAVAGTERSEAFFGQGTRLTVV.

This clonotype was detected a few times. V usage is TRBV19 and J usage is TRBJ2-3; 8 positions match TRBD2. V shed 1 base, J shed 1 base, and the junction held 1 base outside the gene matches. Germline loops: CDR1 LNHDA, CDR2 SQIVND (reference sequence). The CDR3 is made up of 15 amino acids. As DNA, the CDR3 is TGTGCCAGTAGTATAGCGCGGGGGGGCACAGATACGCAGTATTTT. Amino acid sequence: CASSIARGGTDTQYF. Supplemented by reference TRBV19 and TRBJ2-3, the full variable domain reads DGGITQSPKYLFRKEGQNVTLSCEQNLNHDAMYWYRQDPGQGLRLIYYSQIVNDFQKGDIAEGYSVSREKKESFPLTVTSAQKNPTAFYLCASSIARGGTDTQYFGPGTRLTVL.

This clonotype was detected a few times. CDR3 in amino acids: CATSDSRSGGYTF. In DNA form, the CDR3 reads TGTGCCACCAGTGATTCCCGTTCTGGTGGCTACACCTTC. The V gene is TRBV24-1, the J gene TRBJ1-2; D call uncertain. V lost 2 bases, J lost 7 bases, and 10 bases lay in between. The CDR3 has 13 amino acids. CDR1 is KGHDR and CDR2 is SFDVKD in the germline V gene.

V usage is TRBV6-2 or TRBV6-3 and J usage is TRBJ2-7; D unresolved. Germline assignment: CDR1 MNHEY and CDR2 SVGEGT. Trimming cost V 5 bases and J 1 base, with 6 bases left between them. The CDR3 has 12 amino acids. The CDR3 is CASSKYSYEQYF. DNA for the CDR3: TGTGCCAGCAGTAAATATTCCTACGAGCAGTACTTC.

The CDR3 region has the DNA TGCAGTGCTAGTGGGGGACAGGGGTCTGAGAACACTGAAGCTTTCTTT. Translating gives CSASGGQGSENTEAFF. The gene calls are TRBV20-1 and TRBJ1-1, with 10 bases identical to TRBD1. V gave up 3 bases and J gave up 1 base; unmatched junction bases: 8. Per germline, CDR1 DFQATT and CDR2 SNEGSKA (reference sequence). CDR3 length: 16 residues.

This clonotype was observed a few times. V and J are TRBV4-3 and TRBJ2-5; 7 bases agree with TRBD1. CDR1 LGHNA and CDR2 YSLEER come from the germline V gene. This CDR3 is built from 15 residues. The V and J ends lost 2 bases and 1 base, in that order; junction bases with no gene match: 4. CDR3 nucleotides: TGCGCCAGCAGCCAACCCGGACAGGCCCAAGAGACCCAGTACTTC. Translating it yields CASSQPGQAQETQYF.

Ten or more counts support this clonotype. This chain uses TRBV7-3 with TRBJ2-1; D ambiguous. Germline V CDR1 and CDR2: SGHTA, FQGTGA. The CDR3 is 13 amino acids. The V gene lost 4 bases and the J gene lost 0 bases, with 4 bases spanning the gap. Written as DNA, the CDR3 is TGTGCCAGCAGCTATAGCTCCTACAATGAGCAGTTCTTC. This codes for CASSYSSYNEQFF.

This clonotype was seen many times. V gene TRBV30 combines with J gene TRBJ2-1, with TRBD2 identical over 12 bases. Germline CDR1 is GTSNPN and CDR2 is SVGIG (reference sequence). The CDR3 is made up of 17 amino acids. The V and J ends lost 3 bases and 3 bases, in that order; junction bases with no gene match: 9. This CDR3 is CAWRLKTSGRYYNEQFF. The CDR3 bases are TGTGCCTGGAGACTTAAAACTAGCGGGAGGTACTACAATGAGCAGTTCTTC.

This clonotype has a single count. The rearrangement joins TRBV6-5 to TRBJ2-6; unclear D gene. The CDR3 totals 16 residues. V shed 0 bases and J shed 4 bases, with 10 bases lying between them. The germline V gene has CDR1 MNHEY and CDR2 SVGAGI. CDR3 sequence reads: CASSYSNLAGANVLTF. The CDR3, as DNA: TGTGCCAGCAGTTACTCTAACCTGGCAGGGGCCAACGTCCTGACTTTC.